A selection of T cell receptor beta chains follows, all from one sample in a study of shared clonotypes between healthy human individuals. TCRdb keeps only in-frame clones here, not all; method: immunoSEQ multiplex PCR. The data contain around 750,000 clones, approximately 74% of them singletons. Sample: memory CD4+ T cells sorted from blood. These receptors came from a woman in her twenties or thirties in good health. Both conserved end residues are part of each CDR3. The order of the fields is CDR3 DNA, CDR3 protein, D gene, J gene, clone size, V gene, CDR3 length. The D gene is left open where the match is weak. Size is stated for part of the rows, as once, few or many counts, or as a class when the clone is expanded.

CDR3 DNA: TGTGCCAGCGGACCGGGACAGGGGAGGCCCCGAAGCACTGAAGCTTTCTTT
CDR3 protein: CASGPGQGRPRSTEAFF
D gene: TRBD1
J gene: TRBJ1-1
clone size: NA
V gene: TRBV27
CDR3 length: 17

CDR3 DNA: TGTGCCAGCAGTCTCCTAGCGGGGGAGACCCAGTACTTC
CDR3 protein: CASSLLAGETQYF
D gene: TRBD2
J gene: TRBJ2-5
clone size: NA
V gene: TRBV28
CDR3 length: 13

CDR3 DNA: TGTGCCAGCAGACCGACTAGCGGGTCGGGCAATGAGCAGTTCTTC
CDR3 protein: CASRPTSGSGNEQFF
D gene: TRBD2
J gene: TRBJ2-1
clone size: NA
V gene: TRBV28
CDR3 length: 15

CDR3 DNA: TGTGCCAGCTCGGGAGCTAGCGGAAGCACAGATACGCAGTATTTT
CDR3 protein: CASSGASGSTDTQYF
D gene: TRBD2
J gene: TRBJ2-3
clone size: NA
V gene: TRBV18
CDR3 length: 15

CDR3 DNA: TGCGCCAGCAGCTCCCTCGTAGCGGGAGGGGGGGGAGAGACCCAGTACTTC
CDR3 protein: CASSSLVAGGGGETQYF
D gene: TRBD2
J gene: TRBJ2-5
clone size: NA
V gene: TRBV5-1
CDR3 length: 17

CDR3 DNA: TGCGCCAGCAGCGTACCACTAGCGGCGAACACCGGGGAGCTGTTTTTT
CDR3 protein: CASSVPLAANTGELFF
D gene: TRBD2
J gene: TRBJ2-2
clone size: NA
V gene: TRBV5-1
CDR3 length: 16

CDR3 DNA: TGTGCCAGCCCCTGGCGACAGGACTACAATGAGCAGTTCTTC
CDR3 protein: CASPWRQDYNEQFF
D gene: NA
J gene: TRBJ2-1
clone size: NA
V gene: TRBV19
CDR3 length: 14

CDR3 DNA: TGTGCCAGCAGTGAAGCGAGGCAGGGGACGTACGAGCAGTACTTC
CDR3 protein: CASSEARQGTYEQYF
D gene: NA
J gene: TRBJ2-7
clone size: NA
V gene: TRBV6-1
CDR3 length: 15

CDR3 DNA: TGTGCCAGCAGTCCCGTACCACAGGGTTTCATTCAGCCCCAGCATTTT
CDR3 protein: CASSPVPQGFIQPQHF
D gene: NA
J gene: TRBJ1-5
clone size: few
V gene: TRBV28
CDR3 length: 16

CDR3 DNA: TGTGCCAGCAGCAGATCGACAGGGGGAATCGGGGAGACCCAGTACTTC
CDR3 protein: CASSRSTGGIGETQYF
D gene: TRBD1
J gene: TRBJ2-5
clone size: NA
V gene: TRBV7-6
CDR3 length: 16

CDR3 DNA: TGCGCCAGCAGCCCTTTCTCAGGGGAAGCCTACGAGCAGTACTTC
CDR3 protein: CASSPFSGEAYEQYF
D gene: NA
J gene: TRBJ2-7
clone size: NA
V gene: TRBV5-1
CDR3 length: 15

CDR3 DNA: TGTGCCAGCAGTCCCGGGATAGCGGCCCGAAAAGCGAACACCGGGGAGCTGTTTTTT
CDR3 protein: CASSPGIAARKANTGELFF
D gene: NA
J gene: TRBJ2-2
clone size: NA
V gene: TRBV11-3
CDR3 length: 19

CDR3 DNA: TGTGCCAGCAGCTTATCCCAGGTCTTCACAGATACGCAGTATTTT
CDR3 protein: CASSLSQVFTDTQYF
D gene: NA
J gene: TRBJ2-3
clone size: few
V gene: TRBV7-8
CDR3 length: 15

CDR3 DNA: TGTGCCAGCTCCCCACGACTAGGGGGCCACAATGAGCAGTTCTTC
CDR3 protein: CASSPRLGGHNEQFF
D gene: NA
J gene: TRBJ2-1
clone size: NA
V gene: TRBV18
CDR3 length: 15

CDR3 DNA: TGTGCCAGCAGTGACGCTTTCGCGCGGGGGCGGAATGAGCAGTTCTTC
CDR3 protein: CASSDAFARGRNEQFF
D gene: NA
J gene: TRBJ2-1
clone size: NA
V gene: TRBV6-4
CDR3 length: 16

CDR3 DNA: TGTGCCTGCAGGGGGTGGGGACTAGCGGGATATGAGCAGTTCTTC
CDR3 protein: CACRGWGLAGYEQFF
D gene: TRBD2
J gene: TRBJ2-1
clone size: NA
V gene: TRBV19
CDR3 length: 15

CDR3 DNA: TGTGCCAGCTTGGAAGGGAGTGTGAATCAGCCCCAGCATTTT
CDR3 protein: CASLEGSVNQPQHF
D gene: NA
J gene: TRBJ1-5
clone size: many
V gene: TRBV2
CDR3 length: 14

CDR3 DNA: TGTGCCACCAGCAGTTCGAGGAGGCGAATGAACACTGAAGCTTTCTTT
CDR3 protein: CATSSSRRRMNTEAFF
D gene: NA
J gene: TRBJ1-1
clone size: NA
V gene: TRBV15
CDR3 length: 16

CDR3 DNA: TGTGCCAGCAGTGAAGGTCTAGCGGGATCCTACGAGCAGTACTTC
CDR3 protein: CASSEGLAGSYEQYF
D gene: TRBD2
J gene: TRBJ2-7
clone size: NA
V gene: TRBV6-1
CDR3 length: 15

CDR3 DNA: TGTGCCAGCAGCTTGGACAGGGACTCCTACGAGCAGTACTTC
CDR3 protein: CASSLDRDSYEQYF
D gene: NA
J gene: TRBJ2-7
clone size: NA
V gene: TRBV5-6
CDR3 length: 14

CDR3 DNA: TGTGCCACCTCACGTCCTCAGAACACCGGGGAGCTGTTTTTT
CDR3 protein: CATSRPQNTGELFF
D gene: NA
J gene: TRBJ2-2
clone size: NA
V gene: TRBV10-3
CDR3 length: 14

CDR3 DNA: TGCGCCAGCAGCCGGGGAGGGGGGAGTCAGCCCCAGCATTTT
CDR3 protein: CASSRGGGSQPQHF
D gene: NA
J gene: TRBJ1-5
clone size: NA
V gene: TRBV4-1
CDR3 length: 14

CDR3 DNA: TGTGCCAGCAGTGACCGGGCCCAGGTCATCAACACTGAAGCTTTCTTT
CDR3 protein: CASSDRAQVINTEAFF
D gene: NA
J gene: TRBJ1-1
clone size: NA
V gene: TRBV27
CDR3 length: 16

CDR3 DNA: TGTGCCAGCAGCTTAGTACGCCAGGGACCCGGGGAGCTGTTTTTT
CDR3 protein: CASSLVRQGPGELFF
D gene: NA
J gene: TRBJ2-2
clone size: NA
V gene: TRBV7-9
CDR3 length: 15

CDR3 DNA: TGTGCCAGCAGTCCTCCGGGACTAGCGAGCCGTAATGAGCAGTTCTTC
CDR3 protein: CASSPPGLASRNEQFF
D gene: TRBD2
J gene: TRBJ2-1
clone size: NA
V gene: TRBV28
CDR3 length: 16

CDR3 DNA: TGTGCCAGCAGCTCAACCTGGACAGCTGGGGCCAACGTCCTGACTTTC
CDR3 protein: CASSSTWTAGANVLTF
D gene: NA
J gene: TRBJ2-6
clone size: NA
V gene: TRBV11-1
CDR3 length: 16

CDR3 DNA: TGTGCCAGCAGCTTGAACTACCTCAGCACAGATACGCAGTATTTT
CDR3 protein: CASSLNYLSTDTQYF
D gene: NA
J gene: TRBJ2-3
clone size: NA
V gene: TRBV7-2
CDR3 length: 15

CDR3 DNA: TGCGCCAGCAGCTTGGGGGCTAGCGGGAGCGGTAGCGAGACCCAGTACTTC
CDR3 protein: CASSLGASGSGSETQYF
D gene: TRBD2
J gene: TRBJ2-5
clone size: NA
V gene: TRBV5-1
CDR3 length: 17

CDR3 DNA: TGTGCCAGTAGTCTCAGGACCGATAACTATGGCTACACCTTC
CDR3 protein: CASSLRTDNYGYTF
D gene: NA
J gene: TRBJ1-2
clone size: NA
V gene: TRBV19
CDR3 length: 14

CDR3 DNA: TGTGCCAGTAGTTCGACCTACAATGAGCAGTTCTTC
CDR3 protein: CASSSTYNEQFF
D gene: NA
J gene: TRBJ2-1
clone size: NA
V gene: TRBV19
CDR3 length: 12

CDR3 DNA: TGTGCCAGTAGTATGGGACAGGGCATGCTGCATGAGCAGTTCTTC
CDR3 protein: CASSMGQGMLHEQFF
D gene: TRBD1
J gene: TRBJ2-1
clone size: many
V gene: TRBV19
CDR3 length: 15

CDR3 DNA: TGTGCCAGCAGCTTTACGACAGGATATGGCTACACCTTC
CDR3 protein: CASSFTTGYGYTF
D gene: NA
J gene: TRBJ1-2
clone size: few
V gene: TRBV7-2
CDR3 length: 13

CDR3 DNA: TGCGCCAGCAGCCAAGTAACAGGGCGGCGAGAGACCCAGTACTTC
CDR3 protein: CASSQVTGRRETQYF
D gene: NA
J gene: TRBJ2-5
clone size: NA
V gene: TRBV4-1
CDR3 length: 15

CDR3 DNA: TGTGCCAGCAGCTCGCCGGCCGAGGGCCAAGAGACCCAGTACTTC
CDR3 protein: CASSSPAEGQETQYF
D gene: NA
J gene: TRBJ2-5
clone size: NA
V gene: TRBV7-9
CDR3 length: 15

CDR3 DNA: TGCGCCAGCAGGCGGGAGGGCGGCTACAATGAGCAGTTCTTC
CDR3 protein: CASRREGGYNEQFF
D gene: TRBD2
J gene: TRBJ2-1
clone size: NA
V gene: TRBV5-1
CDR3 length: 14

CDR3 DNA: TGTGCCAGCAGCCGAGTTGGCAGTGGCTACGAGCAGTACTTC
CDR3 protein: CASSRVGSGYEQYF
D gene: NA
J gene: TRBJ2-7
clone size: NA
V gene: TRBV11-2
CDR3 length: 14

CDR3 DNA: TGTGCCAGCAGCTTGACCGGGTCCCCCGGGGAGACCCAGTACTTC
CDR3 protein: CASSLTGSPGETQYF
D gene: NA
J gene: TRBJ2-5
clone size: NA
V gene: TRBV11-2
CDR3 length: 15

CDR3 DNA: TGTGCCATCAGTGATCTGCGCGGCTGGCGAGACGAGCAGTACTTC
CDR3 protein: CAISDLRGWRDEQYF
D gene: NA
J gene: TRBJ2-7
clone size: few
V gene: TRBV10-3
CDR3 length: 15

CDR3 DNA: TGCGCCAGCAATCCATTTGGACTAGGCGAGACCCAGTACTTC
CDR3 protein: CASNPFGLGETQYF
D gene: TRBD2
J gene: TRBJ2-5
clone size: few
V gene: TRBV5-1
CDR3 length: 14

CDR3 DNA: TGCGCCAGCAGCTTTGGGACTAGCGGGAGGATGAGAGGGGAGACCCAGTACTTC
CDR3 protein: CASSFGTSGRMRGETQYF
D gene: TRBD2
J gene: TRBJ2-5
clone size: NA
V gene: TRBV5-1
CDR3 length: 18

CDR3 DNA: TGTGCCAGCAGGCGAAGGTCGGCAGGGGTAAACTATGGCTACACCTTC
CDR3 protein: CASRRRSAGVNYGYTF
D gene: NA
J gene: TRBJ1-2
clone size: once
V gene: TRBV5-4
CDR3 length: 16

CDR3 DNA: TGTGCCAGCAAGACCGGGACAGGGGGGATTGCGGAGACCCAGTACTTC
CDR3 protein: CASKTGTGGIAETQYF
D gene: TRBD1
J gene: TRBJ2-5
clone size: NA
V gene: TRBV2
CDR3 length: 16

CDR3 DNA: TGTGCCAGCAGTGAATTGGAACCCCTCCACTTT
CDR3 protein: CASSELEPLHF
D gene: NA
J gene: TRBJ1-6
clone size: NA
V gene: TRBV2
CDR3 length: 11

CDR3 DNA: TGTGCCAGCAGTTTGGGGGTCATGAACACTGAAGCTTTCTTT
CDR3 protein: CASSLGVMNTEAFF
D gene: NA
J gene: TRBJ1-1
clone size: NA
V gene: TRBV27
CDR3 length: 14

CDR3 DNA: TGTGCCAGCAGCAAGCGGGAGGTACTCGGAAACATTCAGTACTTC
CDR3 protein: CASSKREVLGNIQYF
D gene: TRBD2
J gene: TRBJ2-4
clone size: NA
V gene: TRBV6-5
CDR3 length: 15

CDR3 DNA: TGTGCCAGCCGATTAGCGGGAGGTGTGGGAGAGACCCAGTACTTC
CDR3 protein: CASRLAGGVGETQYF
D gene: TRBD2
J gene: TRBJ2-5
clone size: NA
V gene: TRBV27
CDR3 length: 15

CDR3 DNA: TGTGCCAGCAGTGAACAAATTTCCCCTCGACCCCAGTACTTC
CDR3 protein: CASSEQISPRPQYF
D gene: NA
J gene: TRBJ2-5
clone size: once
V gene: TRBV6-1
CDR3 length: 14

CDR3 DNA: TGTGCCAGCAGCCCCGACAGGGGATGGCTAGCAGGGGAGACCCAGTACTTC
CDR3 protein: CASSPDRGWLAGETQYF
D gene: TRBD1
J gene: TRBJ2-5
clone size: NA
V gene: TRBV28
CDR3 length: 17

CDR3 DNA: TGTGCCAGCAGCTTAGTTGACGGACCGAACACCGGGGAGCTGTTTTTT
CDR3 protein: CASSLVDGPNTGELFF
D gene: NA
J gene: TRBJ2-2
clone size: NA
V gene: TRBV7-9
CDR3 length: 16

CDR3 DNA: TGTGCCAGCAGTTTATGGGACAGGGTCTACGAGCAGTACTTC
CDR3 protein: CASSLWDRVYEQYF
D gene: TRBD1
J gene: TRBJ2-7
clone size: NA
V gene: TRBV28
CDR3 length: 14

CDR3 DNA: TGTGCCAGCAGCGGAGGGACAGCCACAGATACGCAGTATTTT
CDR3 protein: CASSGGTATDTQYF
D gene: NA
J gene: TRBJ2-3
clone size: NA
V gene: TRBV7-3
CDR3 length: 14

CDR3 DNA: TGTGCCAGCAGTTCTCAGACAGGGGTCCCAGACGAGCAGTACTTC
CDR3 protein: CASSSQTGVPDEQYF
D gene: TRBD1
J gene: TRBJ2-7
clone size: NA
V gene: TRBV28
CDR3 length: 15

CDR3 DNA: TGTGCCAGCAACCCCCCGGGCGTCGGCAGGGCCTATGGCTACACCTTC
CDR3 protein: CASNPPGVGRAYGYTF
D gene: NA
J gene: TRBJ1-2
clone size: NA
V gene: TRBV28
CDR3 length: 16